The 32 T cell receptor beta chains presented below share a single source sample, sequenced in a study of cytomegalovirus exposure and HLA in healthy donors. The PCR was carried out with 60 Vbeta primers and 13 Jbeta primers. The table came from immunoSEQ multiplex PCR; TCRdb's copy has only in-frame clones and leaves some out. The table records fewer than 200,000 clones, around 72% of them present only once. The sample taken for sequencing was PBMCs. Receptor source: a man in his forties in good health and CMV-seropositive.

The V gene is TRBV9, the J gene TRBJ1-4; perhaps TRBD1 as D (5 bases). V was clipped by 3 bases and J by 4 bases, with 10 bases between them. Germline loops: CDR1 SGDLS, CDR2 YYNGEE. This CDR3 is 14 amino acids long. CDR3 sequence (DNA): TGTGCCAGCAGCGCTTCGGGGGTTAATGAAAAACTGTTTTTT. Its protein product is CASSASGVNEKLFF.

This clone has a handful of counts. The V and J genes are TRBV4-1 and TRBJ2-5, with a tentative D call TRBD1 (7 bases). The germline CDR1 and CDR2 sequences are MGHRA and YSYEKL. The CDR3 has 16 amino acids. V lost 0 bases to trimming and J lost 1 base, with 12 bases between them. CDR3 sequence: CASSQERGTAQETQYF. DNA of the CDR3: TGCGCCAGCAGCCAAGAACGCGGGACAGCCCAAGAGACCCAGTACTTC.

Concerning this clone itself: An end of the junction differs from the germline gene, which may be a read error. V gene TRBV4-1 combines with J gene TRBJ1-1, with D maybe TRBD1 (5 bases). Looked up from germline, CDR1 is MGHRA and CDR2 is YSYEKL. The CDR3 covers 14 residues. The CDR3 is CASGQVQGNTEAFF. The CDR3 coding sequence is TGCGCCAGCGGCCAAGTCCAGGGGAACACTGAAGCTTTCTTT.

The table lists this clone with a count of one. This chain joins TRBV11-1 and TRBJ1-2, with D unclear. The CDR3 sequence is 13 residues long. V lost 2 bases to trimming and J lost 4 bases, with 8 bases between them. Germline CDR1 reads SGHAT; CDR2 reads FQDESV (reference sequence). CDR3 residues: CASSLRRGYGYTF. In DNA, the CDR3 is TGTGCCAGCAGCTTACGACGGGGCTATGGCTACACCTTC.

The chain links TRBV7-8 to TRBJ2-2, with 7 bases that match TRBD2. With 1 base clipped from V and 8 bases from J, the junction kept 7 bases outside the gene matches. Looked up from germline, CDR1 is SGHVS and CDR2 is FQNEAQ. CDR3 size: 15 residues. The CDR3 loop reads CASSLGVTSAGELFF. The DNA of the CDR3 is TGTGCCAGCAGCTTAGGGGTTACTAGCGCTGGGGAGCTGTTTTTT. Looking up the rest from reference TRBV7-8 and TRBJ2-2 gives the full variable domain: GAGVSQSPRYKVAKRGQDVALRCDPISGHVSLFWYQQALGQGPEFLTYFQNEAQLDKSGLPSDRFFAERPEGSVSTLKIQRTQQEDSAVYLCASSLGVTSAGELFFGEGSRLTVL.

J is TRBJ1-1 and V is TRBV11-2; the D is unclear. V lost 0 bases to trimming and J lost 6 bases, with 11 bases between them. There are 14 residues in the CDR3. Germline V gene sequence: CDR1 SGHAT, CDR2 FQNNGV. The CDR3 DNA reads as TGTGCCAGCAGCTTAGATTGGGGAGATCCTGAAGCTTTCTTT. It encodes CASSLDWGDPEAFF.

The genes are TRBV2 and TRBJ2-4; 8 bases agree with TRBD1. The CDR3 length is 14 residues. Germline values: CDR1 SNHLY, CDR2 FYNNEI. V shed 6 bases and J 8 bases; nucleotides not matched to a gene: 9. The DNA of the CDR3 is TGTGCCAGCAGGGGAGGACAGGGTAGGGACATTCAGTACTTC. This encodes CASRGGQGRDIQYF.

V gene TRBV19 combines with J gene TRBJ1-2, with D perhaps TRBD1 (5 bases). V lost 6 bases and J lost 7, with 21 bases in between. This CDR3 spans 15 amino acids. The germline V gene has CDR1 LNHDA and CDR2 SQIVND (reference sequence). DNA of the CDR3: TGTGCCAGTAGCCCCATCGCGTGGGGCGGGGTTGGCTACACCTTC. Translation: CASSPIAWGGVGYTF.

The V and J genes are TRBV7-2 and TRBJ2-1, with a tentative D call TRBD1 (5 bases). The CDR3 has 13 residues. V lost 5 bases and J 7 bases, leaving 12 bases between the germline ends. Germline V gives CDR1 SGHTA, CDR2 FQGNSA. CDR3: CASSRGRLNEQFF. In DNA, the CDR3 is TGTGCCAGCAGCAGGGGCAGGCTGAATGAGCAGTTCTTC.

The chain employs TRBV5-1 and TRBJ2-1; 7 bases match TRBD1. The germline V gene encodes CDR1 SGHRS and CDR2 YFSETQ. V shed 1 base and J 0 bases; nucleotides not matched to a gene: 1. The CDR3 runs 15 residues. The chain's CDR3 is CASSLWDSSYNEQFF. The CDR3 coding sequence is TGCGCCAGCAGCTTGTGGGACAGCTCCTACAATGAGCAGTTCTTC.

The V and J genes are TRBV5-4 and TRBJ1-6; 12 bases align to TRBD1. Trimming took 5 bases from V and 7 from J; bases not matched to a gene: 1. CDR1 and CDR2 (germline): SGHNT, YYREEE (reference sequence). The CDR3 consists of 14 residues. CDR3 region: CASRGQGANSPLHF. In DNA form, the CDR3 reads TGTGCCAGCAGGGGACAGGGGGCAAATTCACCCCTCCACTTT.

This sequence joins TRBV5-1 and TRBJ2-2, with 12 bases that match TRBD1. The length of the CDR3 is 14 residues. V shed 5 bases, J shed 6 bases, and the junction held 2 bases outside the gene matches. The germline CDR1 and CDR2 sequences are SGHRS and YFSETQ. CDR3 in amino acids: CASRGQGAPGELFF. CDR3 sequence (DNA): TGCGCCAGCAGGGGACAGGGGGCCCCCGGGGAGCTGTTTTTT. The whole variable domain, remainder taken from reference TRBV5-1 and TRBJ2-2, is KAGVTQTPRYLIKTRGQQVTLSCSPISGHRSVSWYQQTPGQGLQFLFEYFSETQRNKGNFPGRFSGRQFSNSRSEMNVSTLELGDSALYLCASRGQGAPGELFFGEGSRLTVL.

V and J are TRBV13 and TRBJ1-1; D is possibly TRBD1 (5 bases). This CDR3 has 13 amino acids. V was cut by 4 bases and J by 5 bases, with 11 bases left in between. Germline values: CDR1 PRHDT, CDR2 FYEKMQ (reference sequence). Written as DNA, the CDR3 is TGTGCCAGCAGCTCCGGACACGAAACTGAAGCTTTCTTT. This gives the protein CASSSGHETEAFF.

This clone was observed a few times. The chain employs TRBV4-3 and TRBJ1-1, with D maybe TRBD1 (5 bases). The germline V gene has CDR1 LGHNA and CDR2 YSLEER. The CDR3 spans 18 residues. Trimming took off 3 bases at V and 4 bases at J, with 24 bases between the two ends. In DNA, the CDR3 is TGCGCCAGCAGCCACCGGTGGTGGGCAGGGAACTTCAGCACTGAAGCTTTCTTT. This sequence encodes CASSHRWWAGNFSTEAFF.

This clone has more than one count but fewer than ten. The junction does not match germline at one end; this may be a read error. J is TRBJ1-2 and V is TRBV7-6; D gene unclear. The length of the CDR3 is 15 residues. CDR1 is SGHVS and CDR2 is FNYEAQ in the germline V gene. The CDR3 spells CASSLAPHPDYDYTF. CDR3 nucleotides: TGTGCCAGCAGCTTAGCCCCACACCCAGACTATGACTACACCTTC.

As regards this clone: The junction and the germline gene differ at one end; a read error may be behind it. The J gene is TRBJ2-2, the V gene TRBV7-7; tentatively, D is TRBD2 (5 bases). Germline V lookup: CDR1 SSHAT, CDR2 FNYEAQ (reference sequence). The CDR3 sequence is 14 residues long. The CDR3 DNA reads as TGTGCTAGCAGCTTAGACTTAGCGACCGGGGAGCTGTTTTTT. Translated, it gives CASSLDLATGELFF.

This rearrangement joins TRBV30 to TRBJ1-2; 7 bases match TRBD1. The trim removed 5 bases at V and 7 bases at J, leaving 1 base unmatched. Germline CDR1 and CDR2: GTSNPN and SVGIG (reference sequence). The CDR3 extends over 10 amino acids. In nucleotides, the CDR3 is TGTGCCTGGGACAGGGCTGGCTACACCTTC. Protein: CAWDRAGYTF.

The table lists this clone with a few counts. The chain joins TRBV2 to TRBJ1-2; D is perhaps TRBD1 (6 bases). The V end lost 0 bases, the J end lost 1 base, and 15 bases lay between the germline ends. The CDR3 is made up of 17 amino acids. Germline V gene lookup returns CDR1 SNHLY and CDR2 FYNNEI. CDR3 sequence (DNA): TGTGCCAGCAGTGAAGCTTTGGGGGGGGCCCTTAACTATGGCTACACCTTC. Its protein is CASSEALGGALNYGYTF.

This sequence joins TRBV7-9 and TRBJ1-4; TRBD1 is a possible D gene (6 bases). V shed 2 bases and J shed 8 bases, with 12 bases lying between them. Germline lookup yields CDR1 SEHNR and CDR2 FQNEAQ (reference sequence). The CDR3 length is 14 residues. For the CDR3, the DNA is TGTGCCAGCAGCTTATACAGGGAAGAGGAAAAACTGTTTTTT. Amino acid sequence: CASSLYREEEKLFF. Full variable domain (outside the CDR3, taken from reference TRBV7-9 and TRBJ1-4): DTGVSQNPRHKITKRGQNVTFRCDPISEHNRLYWYRQTLGQGPEFLTYFQNEAQLEKSRLLSDRFSAERPKGSFSTLEIQRTEQGDSAMYLCASSLYREEEKLFFGSGTQLSVL.

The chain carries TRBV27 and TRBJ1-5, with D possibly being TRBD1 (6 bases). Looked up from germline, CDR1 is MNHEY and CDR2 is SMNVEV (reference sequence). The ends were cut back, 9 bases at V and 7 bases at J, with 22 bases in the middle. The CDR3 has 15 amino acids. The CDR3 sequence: CASSVGGGGGQPQHF. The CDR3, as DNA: TGTGCCAGTTCTGTGGGGGGAGGGGGGGGACAGCCCCAGCATTTT.

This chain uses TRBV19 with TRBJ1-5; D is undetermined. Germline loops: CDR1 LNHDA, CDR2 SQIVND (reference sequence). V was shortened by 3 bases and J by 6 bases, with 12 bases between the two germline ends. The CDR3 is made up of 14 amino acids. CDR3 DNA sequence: TGTGCCAGTAGTATGGGAGGGTATGGTCAGCCCCAGCATTTT. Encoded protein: CASSMGGYGQPQHF. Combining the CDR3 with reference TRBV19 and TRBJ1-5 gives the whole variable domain DGGITQSPKYLFRKEGQNVTLSCEQNLNHDAMYWYRQDPGQGLRLIYYSQIVNDFQKGDIAEGYSVSREKKESFPLTVTSAQKNPTAFYLCASSMGGYGQPQHFGDGTRLSIL.

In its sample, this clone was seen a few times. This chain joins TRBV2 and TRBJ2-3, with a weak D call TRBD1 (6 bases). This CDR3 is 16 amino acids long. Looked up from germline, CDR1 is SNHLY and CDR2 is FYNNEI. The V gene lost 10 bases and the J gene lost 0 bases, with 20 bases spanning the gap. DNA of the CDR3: TGTGCCAACTACCAAACAGGGTTTGGGAGCACAGATACGCAGTATTTT. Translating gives CANYQTGFGSTDTQYF.

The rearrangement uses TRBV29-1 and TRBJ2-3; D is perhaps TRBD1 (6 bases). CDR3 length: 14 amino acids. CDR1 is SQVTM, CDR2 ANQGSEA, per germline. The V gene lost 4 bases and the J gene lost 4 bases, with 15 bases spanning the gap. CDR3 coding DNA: TGCAGCGTTGGACCCCCCAGGGGCGCAGATACGCAGTATTTT. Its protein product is CSVGPPRGADTQYF.

The CDR3 DNA is TGTGCCAGCAGTTTGACGGGGGACCGCTCCTACGAGCAGTACTTC. Translated: CASSLTGDRSYEQYF. The chain couples TRBV28 to TRBJ2-7, with D possibly TRBD2 on 6 matching bases. The CDR3 is 15 amino acids. V lost 3 bases and J 0 bases, leaving 12 bases between the germline ends. The V gene's germline CDR1 is MDHEN and CDR2 SYDVKM.

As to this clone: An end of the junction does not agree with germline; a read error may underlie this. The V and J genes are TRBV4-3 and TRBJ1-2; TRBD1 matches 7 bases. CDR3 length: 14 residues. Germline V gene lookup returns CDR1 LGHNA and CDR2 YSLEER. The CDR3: CASSQDLDFRGIAF. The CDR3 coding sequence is TGCGCCAGCAGCCAAGATTTGGATTTCAGGGGGATAGCCTTC.

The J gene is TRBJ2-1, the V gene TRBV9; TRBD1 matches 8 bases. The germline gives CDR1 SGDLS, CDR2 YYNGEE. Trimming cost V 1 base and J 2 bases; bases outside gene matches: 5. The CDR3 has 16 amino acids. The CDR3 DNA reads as TGTGCCAGCAGCGTACGGGACAGGCAGACCTACAATGAGCAGTTCTTC. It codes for CASSVRDRQTYNEQFF.

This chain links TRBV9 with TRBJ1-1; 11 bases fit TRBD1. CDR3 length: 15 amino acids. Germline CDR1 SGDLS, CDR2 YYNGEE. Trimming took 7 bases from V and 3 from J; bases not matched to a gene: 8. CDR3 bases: TGTGCCAGCGGAGGACAGGGGGCGCGTCACACTGAAGCTTTCTTT. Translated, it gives CASGGQGARHTEAFF.

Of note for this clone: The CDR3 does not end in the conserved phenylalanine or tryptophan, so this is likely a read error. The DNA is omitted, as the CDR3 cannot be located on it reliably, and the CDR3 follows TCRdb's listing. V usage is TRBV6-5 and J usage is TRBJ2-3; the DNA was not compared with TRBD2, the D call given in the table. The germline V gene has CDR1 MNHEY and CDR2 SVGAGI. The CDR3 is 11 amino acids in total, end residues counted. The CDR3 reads CASSYGYEGPK.

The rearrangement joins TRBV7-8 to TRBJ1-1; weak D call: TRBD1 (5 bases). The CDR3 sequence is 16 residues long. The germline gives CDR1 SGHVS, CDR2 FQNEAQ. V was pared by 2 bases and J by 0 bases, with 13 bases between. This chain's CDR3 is CASSLYGGSVNTEAFF. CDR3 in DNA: TGTGCCAGCAGCTTATACGGGGGGTCGGTGAACACTGAAGCTTTCTTT. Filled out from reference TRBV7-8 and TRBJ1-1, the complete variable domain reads GAGVSQSPRYKVAKRGQDVALRCDPISGHVSLFWYQQALGQGPEFLTYFQNEAQLDKSGLPSDRFFAERPEGSVSTLKIQRTQQEDSAVYLCASSLYGGSVNTEAFFGQGTRLTVV.

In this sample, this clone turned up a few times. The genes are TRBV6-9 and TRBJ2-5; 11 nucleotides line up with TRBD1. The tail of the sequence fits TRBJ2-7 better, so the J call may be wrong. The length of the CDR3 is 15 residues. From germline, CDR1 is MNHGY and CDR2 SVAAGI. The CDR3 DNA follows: TGTGCCAGCAGTTACTTGGGACAGGGGGGACACGAGCAGTACTTC. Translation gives CASSYLGQGGHEQYF.

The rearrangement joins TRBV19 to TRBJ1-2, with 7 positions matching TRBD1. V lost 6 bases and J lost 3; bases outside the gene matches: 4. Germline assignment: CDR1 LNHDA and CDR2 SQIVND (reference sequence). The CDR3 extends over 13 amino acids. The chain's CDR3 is CASRQGVDYGYTF. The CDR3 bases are TGTGCCAGTAGGCAGGGGGTGGACTATGGCTACACCTTC.

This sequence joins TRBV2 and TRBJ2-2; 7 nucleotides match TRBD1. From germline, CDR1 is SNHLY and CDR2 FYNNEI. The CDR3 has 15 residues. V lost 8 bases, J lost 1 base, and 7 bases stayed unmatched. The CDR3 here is CASASGTVNTGELFF. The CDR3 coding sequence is TGTGCCAGCGCCTCCGGGACAGTGAACACCGGGGAGCTGTTTTTT.